This T cell receptor (beta chain) was retrieved from a study of human T cells and chemical hapten exposure. Broader study findings: Patch test score tracked positively with PT1 expanded TCR counts.

Described time point: patch test 3, about 24 weeks after DPC sensitization. This sample's treatment: therapeutic diphenylcyclopropenone sensitization with weekly scalp DPC. For the library, individual cDNA molecules each received unique molecular identifiers. In TCRdb, the RACE reads were re-called with MiXCR into one record per CDR3 protein. The sample lists 100,000 to 150,000 distinct CDR3 sequences, 10% to 12% occurring once. Worth noting for this clonotype: Its antigen is undetermined.

CDR3 length equals 13 residues. V lost 6 bases and J 0 bases, leaving 7 bases between the germline ends. Germline values: CDR1 SNHLY, CDR2 FYNNEI. The sequences come from whole blood, collected in connection with sensitization to the hapten diphenylcyclopropenone (DPC). The sequence came from a woman in her forties or fifties with alopecia areata. Some clones in this sample may be carry-over from other donors' samples. V usage is TRBV2 and J usage is TRBJ2-3; D call uncertain. The CDR3 region is CASRTRSTDTQYF. The CDR3 DNA reads TGTGCCAGCAGAACACGGAGCACAGATACGCAGTATTTT.